These 32 T cell receptor beta chains were all obtained from the same sample, sequenced in a study of blood T cells in healthy people across ages. Through a sample-barcoded 5' primer and a J-beta primer mix, a second PCR was run for roughly 7 to 12 cycles. TCRdb re-analysed the 5' RACE reads in MiXCR, keeping a single row per CDR3 protein. The profile shows about 930,000 distinct CDR3 sequences, almost 30% of them singletons. The sample was also reused in another study, on T cells of mothers and their children.

The sequencing input was blood. These receptors all stem from a woman between 40 and 55 years old in good health.

This clonotype was detected ten times or more. The J gene is TRBJ2-1, the V gene TRBV2; 10 bases align to TRBD1. Trimming at V came to 7 bases and at J to 9 bases, leaving 6 bases not matched to a gene. Per germline, CDR1 SNHLY and CDR2 FYNNEI. This CDR3 is 13 amino acids long. The CDR3 spells CASMGTGVSEQFF. CDR3 coding DNA: TGTGCCAGCATGGGGACAGGGGTTAGTGAGCAGTTCTTC.

This clonotype was detected many times. The chain is built from TRBV9 and TRBJ1-1; TRBD1 is a possible D gene (5 bases). The CDR3 extends over 14 amino acids. Looked up from germline, CDR1 is SGDLS and CDR2 is YYNGEE. Trimming removed 0 bases from V and 6 bases from J, with 12 bases in between. CDR3 residues: CASSVEALGAEAFF. In nucleotides, the CDR3 is TGTGCCAGCAGCGTAGAGGCCTTGGGGGCTGAAGCTTTCTTT.

The chain combines TRBV28 with TRBJ2-2; D is unclear. CDR3 length: 15 residues. Germline V gene data show CDR1 as MDHEN and CDR2 as SYDVKM. The V gene lost 10 bases and the J gene lost 4 bases, with 19 bases spanning the gap. DNA of the CDR3: TGTGCCATCCTCATACGAAGAGGAAGCACCGGGGAGCTGTTTTTT. Amino acids: CAILIRRGSTGELFF.

CDR3 bases: TGCAGTGCTAGAAACAGGCCCCATGCAACTAATGAAAAACTGTTTTTT. Protein sequence: CSARNRPHATNEKLFF. The chain couples TRBV20-1 to TRBJ1-4, with D perhaps matching TRBD1 (5 bases). Germline V gene sequence: CDR1 DFQATT, CDR2 SNEGSKA (reference sequence). The CDR3 has 16 amino acids. Deletions cut 2 bases from V and 0 bases from J, with 13 bases between.

With regard to this clonotype: Possible read error: a much larger clone is one base away. V is TRBV4-1 and J is TRBJ2-5; D is possibly TRBD1 or TRBD2 (5 bases each). TRBJ2-1 explains the end of the DNA better; the J call may be wrong. This CDR3 is 17 amino acids long. Germline CDR1 MGHRA, CDR2 YSYEKL. CDR3 region: CASSTTGGTANQETQFF. The CDR3, as DNA: TGCGCCAGCAGCACAACTGGGGGTACAGCTAACCAAGAGACCCAGTTCTTC.

The chain uses TRBV27 and TRBJ1-2; 9 positions agree with TRBD1. This CDR3 spans 16 amino acids. Trimming at V came to 5 bases and at J to 8 bases, leaving 15 bases not matched to a gene. CDR1 is MNHEY, CDR2 SMNVEV, per germline (reference sequence). The CDR3 bases are TGTGCCAGCAGTACCTATACCGGGACAGGGAAATCGGGCTACACCTTC. This codes for CASSTYTGTGKSGYTF.

The chain is built from TRBV27 and TRBJ1-2; D perhaps matches TRBD1 (6 bases). With 6 bases removed from V and 5 bases from J, the gap between germline ends came to 16 bases. In germline, CDR1 is MNHEY, CDR2 SMNVEV (reference sequence). The CDR3 covers 14 residues. The DNA for the CDR3 is TGTGCCAGCAGACCCCAAGGGGGGATTTATGGCTACACCTTC. Translation gives CASRPQGGIYGYTF.

This clonotype was observed a few times. V is TRBV4-3 and J is TRBJ2-7; 8 bases line up with TRBD1. The CDR3 sequence is 14 residues long. Trimming took 0 bases from V and 5 from J; bases not matched to a gene: 3. Per the germline V gene, CDR1 is LGHNA and CDR2 is YSLEER. CDR3 amino acids: CASSQDRGLDEQYF. The DNA of the CDR3 is TGCGCCAGCAGCCAAGACAGGGGGCTAGACGAGCAGTACTTC.

This chain joins TRBV28 and TRBJ2-3; D not certain. V gave up 6 bases and J gave up 3 bases, with 10 bases separating them. The CDR3 spans 13 residues. Germline V gene sequence: CDR1 MDHEN, CDR2 SYDVKM. CDR3: CASSPGQTDTQYF. Written as DNA, the CDR3 is TGTGCCAGCAGCCCGGGCCAGACAGATACGCAGTATTTT.

With respect to this clonotype: One base away lies a much larger clone, so this may be a sequencing read error. The chain carries TRBV5-1 and TRBJ2-1; D is perhaps TRBD2 (6 bases). The J call could be wrong; TRBJ2-7 is a better fit for the DNA end. The CDR3 length is 15 residues. Looked up from germline, CDR1 is SGHRS and CDR2 is YFSETQ. The chain's CDR3 is CASSPWGEAYNEQYF. CDR3 DNA: TGCGCCAGCAGCCCCTGGGGGGAGGCCTACAATGAGCAGTACTTC.

The sample holds a few counts of this clonotype. This chain uses TRBV5-1 with TRBJ2-1, with D maybe TRBD1 (6 bases). V lost 0 bases to trimming and J lost 2 bases, with 15 bases between them. Germline-derived CDR1 and CDR2 are SGHRS and YFSETQ. The CDR3 covers 17 residues. The CDR3 reads CASSLDLGAIPYNEQFF. CDR3 DNA sequence: TGCGCCAGCAGCTTGGATCTGGGGGCGATCCCCTACAATGAGCAGTTCTTC.

The genes are TRBV7-8 and TRBJ2-7; D is uncertain. CDR1 and CDR2 (germline): SGHVS, FQNEAQ. The CDR3 sequence is 15 residues long. Trimming took 3 bases from V and 0 from J, leaving 12 bases between them. The CDR3 loop reads CASSFYGRSSYEQYF. The CDR3 DNA reads TGTGCCAGCAGCTTTTACGGACGAAGCTCCTACGAGCAGTACTTC. The full variable domain, in which reference TRBV7-8 and TRBJ2-7 provide the parts outside the CDR3, is GAGVSQSPRYKVAKRGQDVALRCDPISGHVSLFWYQQALGQGPEFLTYFQNEAQLDKSGLPSDRFFAERPEGSVSTLKIQRTQQEDSAVYLCASSFYGRSSYEQYFGPGTRLTVT.

This clonotype was detected many times. This CDR3 reads CASSLAGQGPYEQYF. CDR3 in DNA: TGTGCCAGCAGCTTAGCTGGACAGGGACCCTACGAGCAGTACTTC. The V gene is TRBV7-2, the J gene TRBJ2-7; 8 bases match TRBD1. This CDR3 has 15 residues. With V trimmed by 0 bases and J by 2 bases, 3 bases remained unmatched. Germline CDR1 SGHTA, CDR2 FQGNSA.

The J gene is TRBJ2-3, the V gene TRBV5-1, with 9 bases identical to TRBD1. V lost 4 bases to trimming and J lost 5 bases; unmatched junction nucleotides: 5. The CDR3 runs to 14 residues. The germline V gene encodes CDR1 SGHRS and CDR2 YFSETQ. As DNA, the CDR3 is TGCGCCAGCAGCGCGGACAGGGGAATAGATACGCAGTATTTT. Its translation is CASSADRGIDTQYF.

The table lists this clonotype with many counts. One end of the junction is discordant with germline, which a read error may explain. The chain carries TRBV20-1 and TRBJ2-3, with D unclear. The CDR3 is 14 amino acids. Germline V lookup: CDR1 DFQATT, CDR2 SNEGSKA (reference sequence). CDR3 nucleotides: TGCAGTGCCATCCCGGGCCCCAGCAGAGATACGCAGTATTTT. Translated: CSAIPGPSRDTQYF.

On this clonotype itself: A much larger clone is a single base away; this may be a read error. The chain couples TRBV4-1 to TRBJ1-2, with D hard to call. The V gene lost 4 bases and the J gene lost 3 bases, with 9 bases spanning the gap. Germline CDR1 is MGHRA and CDR2 is YSYEKL. The CDR3 runs 13 residues. In DNA, the CDR3 is TGCGCCAGCAGCCGATTGGAAGACTATGGCTACACCTTC. This encodes CASSRLEDYGYTF.

In regard to this clonotype: A read error is possible here, since a much larger clone lies one base away. The J gene is TRBJ2-7, the V gene TRBV11-1; D gene unclear. The CDR3 spans 15 residues. The V and J ends lost 1 base and 5 bases respectively, with 15 bases between them. Germline CDR1 reads SGHAT; CDR2 reads FQDESV (reference sequence). CDR3 nucleotide sequence: TGTGCCAGCAGCTTAGAAACGGACCGGGTGAACGAGCAGTACTTC. The encoded protein is CASSLETDRVNEQYF.

V and J are TRBV7-2 and TRBJ2-7; D unclear. Between the trimmed V and J ends, which lost 5 bases and 4 bases, there was a span of 9 bases. Germline lookup yields CDR1 SGHTA and CDR2 FQGNSA. The CDR3 totals 12 residues. In DNA, the CDR3 is TGTGCCAGCAGCATGACTTCTTACGAGCAGTACTTC. Translated, it gives CASSMTSYEQYF.

This chain connects TRBV3-1 to TRBJ1-2; unclear D gene. Germline CDR1 is LGHDT and CDR2 is YNNKEL (reference sequence). The CDR3 covers 14 residues. V was shortened by 8 bases and J by 4 bases, with 17 bases between the two germline ends. The CDR3 region has the DNA TGTGCCAGCTCCCTACGGGAAAGCGGCTATGGCTACACCTTC. Amino acids: CASSLRESGYGYTF.

This clonotype was seen a few times. The chain couples TRBV7-3 to TRBJ1-1; D not certain. V lost 1 base and J lost 1, with 4 bases in between. Germline V gene data show CDR1 as SGHTA and CDR2 as FQGTGA. The CDR3 is 13 amino acids. CDR3 loop: CASSLNSNTEAFF. CDR3 nucleotide sequence: TGTGCCAGCAGCTTAAACTCGAACACTGAAGCTTTCTTT. Together with reference TRBV7-3 and TRBJ1-1, the CDR3 gives the full variable domain: GAGVSQTPSNKVTEKGKYVELRCDPISGHTALYWYRQSLGQGPEFLIYFQGTGAADDSGLPNDRFFAVRPEGSVSTLKIQRTERGDSAVYLCASSLNSNTEAFFGQGTRLTVV.

This clonotype was seen ten or more times. One junction end does not reproduce the germline sequence, and a read error may be involved. The chain links TRBV7-7 to TRBJ2-1; D uncertain. The CDR3 runs 16 residues. Germline V lookup: CDR1 SSHAT, CDR2 FNYEAQ (reference sequence). CDR3 amino acids: CASSLVRSSSYNEQFF. CDR3 nucleotide sequence: TGTGCTAGCAGCTTAGTTCGGTCCAGCTCCTACAATGAGCAGTTCTTC.

This clonotype was counted between two and nine times. The CDR3 loop is CASSEGQGNEKLFF. The CDR3 DNA is TGTGCCAGCTCAGAGGGACAGGGCAATGAAAAACTGTTTTTT. This chain uses TRBV2 with TRBJ1-4; 9 positions match TRBD1. There are 14 residues in the CDR3. With 8 bases clipped from V and 5 bases from J, the junction kept 6 bases outside the gene matches. Germline V CDR1 and CDR2: SNHLY, FYNNEI.

This rearrangement joins TRBV29-1 to TRBJ2-7; the D is unclear. This CDR3 contains 12 residues. The ends were cut back, 6 bases at V and 2 bases at J, with 11 bases in the middle. Looked up from germline, CDR1 is SQVTM and CDR2 is ANQGSEA. Here the CDR3 reads CSVTTGAYEQYF. The CDR3 nucleotides are TGCAGCGTCACGACGGGCGCCTACGAGCAGTACTTC.

The V and J genes are TRBV28 and TRBJ1-5; 8 bases agree with TRBD1. V lost 7 bases, J lost 0 bases, and 5 bases stayed unmatched. There are 15 residues in the CDR3. The germline V gene has CDR1 MDHEN and CDR2 SYDVKM. The CDR3 nucleotides are TGTGCCAGCATCACAGGGGGACATAGCAATCAGCCCCAGCATTTT. It yields the protein CASITGGHSNQPQHF.

This clonotype turned up a few times. The chain has TRBV3-1 and TRBJ2-5; 8 bases match TRBD1. The CDR3 contains 15 residues. Germline V gene data show CDR1 as LGHDT and CDR2 as YNNKEL (reference sequence). Trimming at V came to 2 bases and at J to 7 bases, leaving 9 bases not matched to a gene. DNA for the CDR3: TGTGCCAGCAGCCAAATTCGGACAGGGACGGGGACCCAGTACTTC. It translates to CASSQIRTGTGTQYF.

The chain uses TRBV27 and TRBJ1-5; D may be TRBD1 (6 bases). CDR3 length: 15 residues. Germline CDR1 MNHEY, CDR2 SMNVEV (reference sequence). V was pared by 9 bases and J by 4 bases, with 19 bases between. The chain's CDR3 is CASSMGDTLNQPQHF. DNA for the CDR3: TGTGCCAGTTCCATGGGGGACACCTTAAATCAGCCCCAGCATTTT.

The chain couples TRBV10-3 to TRBJ1-1; TRBD1 matches at 7 bases. The CDR3 length is 12 residues. V trimming: 8 bases; J trimming: 4 bases; junction bases outside the gene matches: 4. The germline V gene has CDR1 ENHRY and CDR2 SYGVKD. CDR3 in amino acids: CAISRDSTEAFF. The CDR3, as DNA: TGTGCCATCTCCCGGGACAGCACTGAAGCTTTCTTT.

The chain carries TRBV11-2 and TRBJ1-4; 8 bases agree with TRBD1. This CDR3 comprises 17 residues. The germline CDR1 and CDR2 sequences are SGHAT and FQNNGV. V trimming: 5 bases; J trimming: 8 bases; junction bases outside the gene matches: 16. This CDR3 is CASSLGTGPVFREKLFF. Here the CDR3 DNA reads TGTGCCAGCAGCCTGGGGACAGGTCCCGTGTTCCGAGAAAAACTGTTTTTT.

This clonotype was counted at least ten times. The chain employs TRBV5-1 and TRBJ1-2, with D unresolved. Trimming removed 1 base at V and 2 bases at J, with 9 bases between. Germline V gives CDR1 SGHRS, CDR2 YFSETQ. CDR3 length: 14 amino acids. The CDR3 DNA follows: TGCGCCAGCAGCTTGAATGACCCAAACTATGGCTACACCTTC. This sequence encodes CASSLNDPNYGYTF.

This clonotype has at least ten counts. This chain joins TRBV28 and TRBJ2-1; either TRBD1 or TRBD2 may fit D (6 bases each). Trimming cost V 2 bases and J 10 bases, with 18 bases left between them. Germline V gene data show CDR1 as MDHEN and CDR2 as SYDVKM. CDR3 length equals 15 residues. CDR3 bases: TGTGCCAGCAGTTTAAAGGGGGAGGTATCGCGGGAGCAGTTCTTC. This translates into CASSLKGEVSREQFF.

CDR3 residues: CASSQDPTGGADTQYF. CDR3 bases: TGTGCCAGCAGCCAAGACCCTACCGGGGGGGCTGATACGCAGTATTTT. The chain links TRBV3-1 to TRBJ2-3, with 8 bases aligning to TRBD2. The ends lost 0 bases at V and 6 bases at J; junction bases unmatched: 8. This CDR3 is built from 16 residues. In germline, CDR1 is LGHDT, CDR2 YNNKEL (reference sequence).

This clonotype has only a few counts. The rearrangement joins TRBV28 to TRBJ1-5, with D maybe TRBD1 (6 bases). Germline assignment: CDR1 MDHEN and CDR2 SYDVKM. This CDR3 has 12 amino acids. Trimming pared 4 bases from V and 13 bases from J, leaving 14 bases between. CDR3: CASSSPPGAQHF. The DNA of the CDR3 is TGTGCCAGCAGTTCACCCCCAGGGGCTCAGCATTTT.